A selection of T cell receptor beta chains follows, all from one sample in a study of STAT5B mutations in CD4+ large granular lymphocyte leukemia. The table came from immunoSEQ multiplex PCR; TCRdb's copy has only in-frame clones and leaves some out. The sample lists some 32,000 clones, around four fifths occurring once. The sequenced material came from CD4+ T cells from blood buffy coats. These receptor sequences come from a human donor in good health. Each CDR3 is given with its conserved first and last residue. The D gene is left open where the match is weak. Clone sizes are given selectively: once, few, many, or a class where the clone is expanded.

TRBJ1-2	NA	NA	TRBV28	TGTGCCAGCAGGGTACAGATACCCGGCCCGTGGTATGGCTACACCTTC	CASRVQIPGPWYGYTF
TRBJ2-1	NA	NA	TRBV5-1	TGCGCCAGCAGCTTGGGGTCGTCCGGGGACAATGAGCAGTTCTTC	CASSLGSSGDNEQFF
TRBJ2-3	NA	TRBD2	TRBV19	TGTGCCAGTAGTCCCCGGACTAGCGGGAGGGGCACAGATACGCAGTATTTT	CASSPRTSGRGTDTQYF
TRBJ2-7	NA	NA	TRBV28	TGTGCCAGCAGCTGGGAGGCCTACGAGCAGTACTTC	CASSWEAYEQYF
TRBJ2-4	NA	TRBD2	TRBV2	TGTGCCAGCAAACGGGAGGGAGACATTCAGTACTTC	CASKREGDIQYF
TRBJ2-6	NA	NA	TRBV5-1	TGCGCCAGCAGCTTGGCCAATGTAGGGCGCTCTGGGGCCAACGTCCTGACTTTC	CASSLANVGRSGANVLTF
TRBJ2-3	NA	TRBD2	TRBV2	TGTGCCAGCACGGGGGGGCTCGGGGATACGCAGTATTTT	CASTGGLGDTQYF
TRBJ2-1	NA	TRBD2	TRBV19	TGTGCCAGTAGTACACTAGCGGGAGGGCCCCAGTTCTTC	CASSTLAGGPQFF
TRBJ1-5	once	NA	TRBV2	TGTGCCAGCAGCCTAAGGGTGGGGACATATCAGCCCCAGCATTTT	CASSLRVGTYQPQHF
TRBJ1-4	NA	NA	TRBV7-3	TGTGCCAGCAGCCAAGGGGTGGGTGAAAAACTGTTTTTT	CASSQGVGEKLFF
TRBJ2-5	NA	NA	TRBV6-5	TGTGCCAGCAGCCGTCGGGGTTTTAACAGAGAGACCCAGTACTTC	CASSRRGFNRETQYF
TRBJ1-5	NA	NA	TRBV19	TGTGCCACCCGGACAGTACATAGCAATCAGCCCCAGCATTTT	CATRTVHSNQPQHF
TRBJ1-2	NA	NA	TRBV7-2	TGTGCCAGCAGCTCCCAGGGCAGCTATGGCTACACCTTC	CASSSQGSYGYTF
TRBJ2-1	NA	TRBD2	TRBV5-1	TGCGCCAGCAGCTTTCTAGCGGGAGGGCCAGAGATTGAGCAGTTCTTC	CASSFLAGGPEIEQFF